The T cell receptor (beta chain) described here comes from a study of blood T cell repertoires in COVID-19. The assay was immunoSEQ multiplex PCR, and TCRdb's table has in-frame clones only and misses some. Here the sample spans approximately 310,000 clones, approximately 85% being singletons. The CDR3 totals 15 residues. Deletions cut 3 bases from V and 0 bases from J, with 11 bases between. Germline CDR1 reads SGDLS; CDR2 reads YYNGEE. In regard to this clone: Other DNA sequences in this sample translate to the same CDR3.

The chain links TRBV9 to TRBJ2-3, with D uncertain. This TCR was sampled from a young man who had recovered from COVID-19. The sequenced material came from PBMCs or T cells enriched from blood (not recorded which). CDR3 nucleotides: TGTGCCAGCAGCGCCTTGACATCTAGCACAGATACGCAGTATTTT. This sequence encodes CASSALTSSTDTQYF.